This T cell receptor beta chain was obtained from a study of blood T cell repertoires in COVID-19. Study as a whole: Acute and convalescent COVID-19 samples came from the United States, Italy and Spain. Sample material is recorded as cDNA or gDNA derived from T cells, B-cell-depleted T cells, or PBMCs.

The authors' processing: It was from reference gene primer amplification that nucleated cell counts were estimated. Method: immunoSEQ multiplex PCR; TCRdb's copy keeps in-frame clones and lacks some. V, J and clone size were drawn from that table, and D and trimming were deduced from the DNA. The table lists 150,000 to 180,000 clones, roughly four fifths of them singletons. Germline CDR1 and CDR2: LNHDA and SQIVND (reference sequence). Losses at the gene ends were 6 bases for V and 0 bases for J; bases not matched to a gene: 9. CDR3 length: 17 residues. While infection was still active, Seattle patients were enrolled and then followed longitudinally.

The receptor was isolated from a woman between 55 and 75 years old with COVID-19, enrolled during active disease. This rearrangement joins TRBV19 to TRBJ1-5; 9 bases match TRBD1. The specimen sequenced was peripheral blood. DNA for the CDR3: TGTGCCAGTAGCCTCGTCGGACAGGGGTATAGCAATCAGCCCCAGCATTTT. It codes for CASSLVGQGYSNQPQHF.